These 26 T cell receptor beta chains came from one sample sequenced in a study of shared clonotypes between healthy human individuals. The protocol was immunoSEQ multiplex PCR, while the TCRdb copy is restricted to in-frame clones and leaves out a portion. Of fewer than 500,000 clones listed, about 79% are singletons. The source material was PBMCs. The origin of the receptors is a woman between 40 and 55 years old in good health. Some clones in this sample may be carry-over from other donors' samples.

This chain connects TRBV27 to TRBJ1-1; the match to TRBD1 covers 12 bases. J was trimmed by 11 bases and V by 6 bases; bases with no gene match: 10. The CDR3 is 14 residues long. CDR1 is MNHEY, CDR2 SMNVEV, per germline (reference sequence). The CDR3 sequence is CASRPRDRGLGAFF. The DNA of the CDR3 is TGTGCCAGCAGACCCCGGGACAGGGGGCTGGGGGCTTTCTTT.

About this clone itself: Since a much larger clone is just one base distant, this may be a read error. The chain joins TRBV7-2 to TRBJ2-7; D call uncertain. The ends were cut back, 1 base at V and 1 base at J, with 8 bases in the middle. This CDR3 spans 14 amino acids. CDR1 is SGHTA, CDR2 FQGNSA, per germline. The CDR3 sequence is CASSLGPESYEQYF. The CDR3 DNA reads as TGTGCCAGCAGCTTAGGCCCTGAGTCCTACGAGCAGTACTTC.

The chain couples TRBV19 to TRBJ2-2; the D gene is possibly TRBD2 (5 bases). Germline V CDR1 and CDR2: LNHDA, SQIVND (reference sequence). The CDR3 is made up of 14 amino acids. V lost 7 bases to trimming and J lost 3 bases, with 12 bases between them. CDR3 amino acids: CASISSWYTGELFF. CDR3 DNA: TGTGCCAGTATATCTAGCTGGTACACCGGGGAGCTGTTTTTT.

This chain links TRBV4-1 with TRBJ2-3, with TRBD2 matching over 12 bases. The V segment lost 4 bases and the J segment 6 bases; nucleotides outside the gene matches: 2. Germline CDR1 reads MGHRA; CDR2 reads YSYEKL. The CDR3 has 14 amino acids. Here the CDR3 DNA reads TGCGCCAGCAGCCTCGGACTAGCGGGGGATACGCAGTATTTT. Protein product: CASSLGLAGDTQYF.

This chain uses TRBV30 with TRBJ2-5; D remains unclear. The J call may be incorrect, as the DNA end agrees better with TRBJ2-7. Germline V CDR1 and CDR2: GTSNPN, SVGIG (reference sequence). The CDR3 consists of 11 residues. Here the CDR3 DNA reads TGTGCCTGGAGTGATGGCTACGAGCAGTACTTC. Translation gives CAWSDGYEQYF.

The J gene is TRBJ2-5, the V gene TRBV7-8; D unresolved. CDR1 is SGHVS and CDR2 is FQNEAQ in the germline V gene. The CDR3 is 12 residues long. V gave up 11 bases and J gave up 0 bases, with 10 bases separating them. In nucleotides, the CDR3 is TGTGCCTCTACCCCGTACCAAGAGACCCAGTACTTC. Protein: CASTPYQETQYF.

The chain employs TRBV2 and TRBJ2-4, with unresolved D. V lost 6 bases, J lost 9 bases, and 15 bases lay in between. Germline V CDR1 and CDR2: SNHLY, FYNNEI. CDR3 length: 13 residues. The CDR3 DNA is TGTGCCAGCAGGGTTGACCCCGCCGGCATTCAGTACTTC. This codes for CASRVDPAGIQYF.

In DNA, the CDR3 is TGTGCCAGCAGGGACTCGGGTGGGGTGGAGACCCAGTACTTC. Translation gives CASRDSGGVETQYF. The gene calls are TRBV28 and TRBJ2-5, with a possible D match to TRBD2 (5 bases). V lost 6 bases and J lost 5, with 16 bases in between. The length of the CDR3 is 14 residues. Germline CDR1 reads MDHEN; CDR2 reads SYDVKM.

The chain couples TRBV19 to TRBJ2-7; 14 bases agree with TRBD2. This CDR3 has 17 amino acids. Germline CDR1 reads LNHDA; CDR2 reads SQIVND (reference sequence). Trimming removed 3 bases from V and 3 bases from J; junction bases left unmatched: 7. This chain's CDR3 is CASSMKVGTSGSYEQYF. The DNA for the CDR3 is TGTGCCAGTAGTATGAAGGTCGGGACTAGCGGGAGCTACGAGCAGTACTTC.

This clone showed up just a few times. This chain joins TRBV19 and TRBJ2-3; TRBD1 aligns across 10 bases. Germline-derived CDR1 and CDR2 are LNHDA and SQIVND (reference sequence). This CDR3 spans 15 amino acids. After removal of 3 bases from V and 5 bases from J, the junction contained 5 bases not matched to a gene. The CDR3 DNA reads TGTGCCAGTAGTATCTGGACAGGGGGGGAAGATACGCAGTATTTT. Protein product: CASSIWTGGEDTQYF.

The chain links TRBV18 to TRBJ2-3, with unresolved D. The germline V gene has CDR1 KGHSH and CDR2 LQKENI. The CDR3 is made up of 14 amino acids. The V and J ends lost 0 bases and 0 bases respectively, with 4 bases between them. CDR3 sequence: CASSPPRSTDTQYF. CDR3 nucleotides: TGTGCCAGCTCACCACCTAGGAGCACAGATACGCAGTATTTT. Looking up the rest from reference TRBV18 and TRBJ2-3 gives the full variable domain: NAGVMQNPRHLVRRRGQEARLRCSPMKGHSHVYWYRQLPEEGLKFMVYLQKENIIDESGMPKERFSAEFPKEGPSILRIQQVVRGDSAAYFCASSPPRSTDTQYFGPGTRLTVL.

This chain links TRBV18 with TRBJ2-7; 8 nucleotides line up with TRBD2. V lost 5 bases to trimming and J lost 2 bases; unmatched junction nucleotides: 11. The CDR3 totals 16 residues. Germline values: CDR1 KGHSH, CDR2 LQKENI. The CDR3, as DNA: TGTGCCAGCTCAGGGAGCGGGAGTCCTCTAACCTACGAGCAGTACTTC. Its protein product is CASSGSGSPLTYEQYF.

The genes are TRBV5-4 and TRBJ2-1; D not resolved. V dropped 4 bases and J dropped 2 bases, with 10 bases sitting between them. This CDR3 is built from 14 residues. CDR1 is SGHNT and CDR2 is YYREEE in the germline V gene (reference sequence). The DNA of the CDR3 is TGTGCCAGCAGCGGCTCGGGTACCTACAATGAGCAGTTCTTC. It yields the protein CASSGSGTYNEQFF.

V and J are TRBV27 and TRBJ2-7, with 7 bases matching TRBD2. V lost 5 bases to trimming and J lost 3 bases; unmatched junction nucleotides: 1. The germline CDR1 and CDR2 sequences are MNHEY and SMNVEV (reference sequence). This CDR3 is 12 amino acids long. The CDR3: CASSTGGYEQYF. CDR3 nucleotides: TGTGCCAGCAGTACGGGGGGCTACGAGCAGTACTTC.

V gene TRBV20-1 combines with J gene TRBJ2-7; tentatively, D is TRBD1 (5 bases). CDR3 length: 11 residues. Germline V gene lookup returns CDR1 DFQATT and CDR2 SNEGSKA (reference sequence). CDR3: CSSDSPYEQYF. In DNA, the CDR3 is TGCAGCTCAGACAGCCCCTACGAGCAGTACTTC.

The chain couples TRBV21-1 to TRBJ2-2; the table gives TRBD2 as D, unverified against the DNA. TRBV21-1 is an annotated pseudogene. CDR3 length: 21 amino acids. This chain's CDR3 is CASSKRHTSPGLAGATGELFF. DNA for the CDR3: TGTGCCAGCAGCAAAAGGCACACCTCCCCGGGGCTAGCGGGAGCCACCGGGGAGCTGTTTTTT.

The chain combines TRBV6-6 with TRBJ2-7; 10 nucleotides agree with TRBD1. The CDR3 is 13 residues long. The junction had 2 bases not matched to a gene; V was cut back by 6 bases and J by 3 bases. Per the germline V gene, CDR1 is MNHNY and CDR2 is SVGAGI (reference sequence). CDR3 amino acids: CASRGQGRYEQYF. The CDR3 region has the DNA TGTGCCAGCAGGGGACAGGGGCGCTACGAGCAGTACTTC.

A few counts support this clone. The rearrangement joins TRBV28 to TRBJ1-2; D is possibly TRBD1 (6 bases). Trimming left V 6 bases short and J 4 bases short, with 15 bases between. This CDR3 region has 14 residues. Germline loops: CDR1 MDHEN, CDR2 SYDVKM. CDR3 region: CASRYQGTGYGYTF. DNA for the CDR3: TGTGCCAGCAGATATCAGGGGACTGGCTATGGCTACACCTTC.

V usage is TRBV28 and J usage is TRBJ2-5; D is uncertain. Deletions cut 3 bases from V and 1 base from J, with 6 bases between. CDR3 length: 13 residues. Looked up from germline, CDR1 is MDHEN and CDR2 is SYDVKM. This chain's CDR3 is CASSFAGQETQYF. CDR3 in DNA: TGTGCCAGCAGTTTCGCAGGCCAAGAGACCCAGTACTTC.

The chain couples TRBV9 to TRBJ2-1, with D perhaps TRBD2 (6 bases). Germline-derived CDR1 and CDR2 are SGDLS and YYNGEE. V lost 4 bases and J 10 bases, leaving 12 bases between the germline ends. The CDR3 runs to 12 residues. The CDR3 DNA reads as TGTGCCAGCAGCACTCTTGGGGGGGAGCAGTTCTTC. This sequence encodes CASSTLGGEQFF.

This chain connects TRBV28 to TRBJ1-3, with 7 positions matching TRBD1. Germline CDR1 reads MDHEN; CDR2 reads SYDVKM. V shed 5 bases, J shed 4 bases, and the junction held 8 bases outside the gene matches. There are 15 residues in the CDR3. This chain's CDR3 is CASSQTGFSGNTIYF. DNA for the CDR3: TGTGCCAGCAGTCAGACAGGGTTTTCCGGAAACACCATATATTTT.

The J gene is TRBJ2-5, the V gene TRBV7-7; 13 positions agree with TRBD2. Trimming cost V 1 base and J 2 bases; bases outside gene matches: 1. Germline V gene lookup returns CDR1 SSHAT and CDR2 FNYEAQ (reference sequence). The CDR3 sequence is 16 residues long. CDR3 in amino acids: CASSLGTSGRQETQYF. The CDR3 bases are TGTGCCAGCAGCTTAGGGACTAGCGGGAGACAAGAGACCCAGTACTTC.

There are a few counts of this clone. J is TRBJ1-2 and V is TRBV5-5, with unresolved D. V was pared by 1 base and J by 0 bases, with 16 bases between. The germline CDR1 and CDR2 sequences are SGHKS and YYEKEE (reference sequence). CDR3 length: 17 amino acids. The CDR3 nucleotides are TGTGCCAGCAGCTTGTTTGTTAGGGCCGTAACTAACTATGGCTACACCTTC. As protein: CASSLFVRAVTNYGYTF. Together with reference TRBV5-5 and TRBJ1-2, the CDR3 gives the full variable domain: DAGVTQSPTHLIKTRGQQVTLRCSPISGHKSVSWYQQVLGQGPQFIFQYYEKEERGRGNFPDRFSARQFPNYSSELNVNALLLGDSALYLCASSLFVRAVTNYGYTFGSGTRLTVV.

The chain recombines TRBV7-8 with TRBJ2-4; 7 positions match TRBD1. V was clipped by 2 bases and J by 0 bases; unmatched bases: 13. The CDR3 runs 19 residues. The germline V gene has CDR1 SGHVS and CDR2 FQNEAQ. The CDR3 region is CASSLFPLSGTAAKNIQYF. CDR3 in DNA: TGTGCCAGCAGCTTATTCCCCCTCTCCGGGACAGCAGCCAAAAACATTCAGTACTTC.

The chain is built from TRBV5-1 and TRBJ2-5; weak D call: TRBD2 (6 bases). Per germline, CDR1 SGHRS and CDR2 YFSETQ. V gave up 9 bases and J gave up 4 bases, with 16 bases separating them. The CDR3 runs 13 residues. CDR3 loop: CANEGEEGETQYF. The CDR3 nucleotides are TGCGCCAACGAAGGGGAGGAGGGAGAGACCCAGTACTTC.

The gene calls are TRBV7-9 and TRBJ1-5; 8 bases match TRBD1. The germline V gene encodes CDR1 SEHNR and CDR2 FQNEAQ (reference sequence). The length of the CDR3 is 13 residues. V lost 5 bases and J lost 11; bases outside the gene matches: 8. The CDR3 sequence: CASSPGGLGTQHF. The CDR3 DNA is TGTGCCAGCAGCCCAGGGGGCCTCGGAACCCAGCATTTT.